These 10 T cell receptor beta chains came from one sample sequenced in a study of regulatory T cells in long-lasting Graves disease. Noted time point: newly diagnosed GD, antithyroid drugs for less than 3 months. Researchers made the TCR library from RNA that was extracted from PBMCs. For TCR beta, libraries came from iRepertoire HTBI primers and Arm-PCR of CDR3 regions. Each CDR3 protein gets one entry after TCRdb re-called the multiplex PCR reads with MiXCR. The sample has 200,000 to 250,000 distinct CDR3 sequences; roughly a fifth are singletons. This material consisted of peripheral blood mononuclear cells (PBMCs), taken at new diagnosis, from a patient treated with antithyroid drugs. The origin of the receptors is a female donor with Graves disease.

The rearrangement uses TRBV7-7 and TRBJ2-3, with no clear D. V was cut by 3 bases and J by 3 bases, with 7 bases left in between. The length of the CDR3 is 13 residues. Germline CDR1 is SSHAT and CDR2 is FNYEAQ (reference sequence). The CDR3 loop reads CASSFDQTDTQYF. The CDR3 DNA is TGTGCCAGCAGCTTCGACCAGACAGATACGCAGTATTTT.

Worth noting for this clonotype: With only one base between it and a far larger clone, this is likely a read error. CDR3 nucleotides: TGCAGTGCCCACACGGGGGCCGGGGAGACCCAGTACTTC. This gives the protein CSAHTGAGETQYF. The V gene is TRBV20-1, the J gene TRBJ2-1; either TRBD1 or TRBD2 may supply D (6 bases each). The J call is doubtful: the DNA matches TRBJ2-5 better. Germline CDR1 and CDR2: DFQATT and SNEGSKA (reference sequence). CDR3 length equals 13 residues.

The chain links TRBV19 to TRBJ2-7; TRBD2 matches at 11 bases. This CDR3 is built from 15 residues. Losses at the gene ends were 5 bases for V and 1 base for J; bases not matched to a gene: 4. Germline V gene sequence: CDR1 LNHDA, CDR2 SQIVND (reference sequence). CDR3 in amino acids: CASSYRLAGSYEQYF. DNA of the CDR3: TGTGCCAGTAGTTATCGACTAGCGGGGTCCTACGAGCAGTACTTC.

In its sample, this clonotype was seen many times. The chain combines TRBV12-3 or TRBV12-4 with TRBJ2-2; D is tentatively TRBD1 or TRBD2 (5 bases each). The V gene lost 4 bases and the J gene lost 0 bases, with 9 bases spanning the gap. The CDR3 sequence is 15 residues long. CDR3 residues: CASSWGTANTGELFF. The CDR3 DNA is TGTGCCAGCAGTTGGGGGACGGCGAACACCGGGGAGCTGTTTTTT.

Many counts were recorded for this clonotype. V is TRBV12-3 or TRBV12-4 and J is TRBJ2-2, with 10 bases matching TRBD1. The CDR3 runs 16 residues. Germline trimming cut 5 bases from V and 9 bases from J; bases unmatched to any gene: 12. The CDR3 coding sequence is TGTGCCAGCAGTCCTAGGCCGACAGGGGGCCGGAGGGAGCTGTTTTTT. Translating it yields CASSPRPTGGRRELFF.

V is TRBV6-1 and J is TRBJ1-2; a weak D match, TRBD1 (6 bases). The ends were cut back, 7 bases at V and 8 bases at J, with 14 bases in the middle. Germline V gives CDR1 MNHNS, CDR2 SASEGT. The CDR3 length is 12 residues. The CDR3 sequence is CASTWEGGGYTF. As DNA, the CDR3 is TGTGCCAGCACGTGGGAGGGGGGGGGCTACACCTTC.

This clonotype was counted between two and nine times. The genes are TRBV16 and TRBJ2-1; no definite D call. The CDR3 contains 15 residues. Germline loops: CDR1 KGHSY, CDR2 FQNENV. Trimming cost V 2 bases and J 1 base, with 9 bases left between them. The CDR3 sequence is CASSQPYDSYNEQFF. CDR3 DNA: TGTGCCAGCAGCCAACCGTACGATTCCTACAATGAGCAGTTCTTC.

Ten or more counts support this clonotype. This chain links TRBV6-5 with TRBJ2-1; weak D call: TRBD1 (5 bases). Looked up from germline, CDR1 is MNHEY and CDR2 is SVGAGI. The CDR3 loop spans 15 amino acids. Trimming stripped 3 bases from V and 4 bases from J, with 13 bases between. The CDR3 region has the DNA TGTGCCAGCAGTTATGGACATGACTTTTACAATGAGCAGTTCTTC. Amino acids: CASSYGHDFYNEQFF.

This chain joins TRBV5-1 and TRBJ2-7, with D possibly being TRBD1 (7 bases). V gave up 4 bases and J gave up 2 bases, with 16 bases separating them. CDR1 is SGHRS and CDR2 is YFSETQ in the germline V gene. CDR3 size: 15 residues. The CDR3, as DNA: TGCGCCAGCAGCCCTACCCAGGGGGGAGCCTACGAGCAGTACTTC. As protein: CASSPTQGGAYEQYF.

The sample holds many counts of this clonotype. The CDR3, as DNA: TGTGCCAGCAGCCTCGTTGTCCTAGGGGAGCTGTTTTTT. Protein sequence: CASSLVVLGELFF. The chain combines TRBV11-2 with TRBJ2-2; D remains ambiguous. Trimming left V 5 bases short and J 8 bases short, with 12 bases between. The CDR3 covers 13 residues. Germline V gene sequence: CDR1 SGHAT, CDR2 FQNNGV.